This is a list of T cell receptor beta chains from one sample in a study of tumor-infiltrating lymphocytes in primary liver carcinoma. A single record per CDR3 protein comes from TCRdb applying MiXCR to the multiplex PCR reads. Of approximately 340,000 distinct CDR3 sequences in the sample, almost 65% were seen once. The sequencing sample was made of peripheral blood. The receptor set was obtained from a man aged 35-49 years with primary liver carcinoma and hepatitis B virus infection. Both conserved end residues are part of each CDR3. A D gene is named only where the DNA matches it firmly. Only some rows state a clone size, as once, few, many or a class for expanded clones.

D: TRBD2; size: .; V: TRBV6-6; J: TRBJ2-2; DNA: TGTGCCAGCACGGACTTGAGAGGGAGGGCGGCCGGGGAGCTGTTTTTT; CDR3: CASTDLRGRAAGELFF
D: .; size: many; V: TRBV4-3; J: TRBJ1-2; DNA: TGCGCCAGCAGCCAAGATCTGCCGGCTAACTATGGCTACACCTTC; CDR3: CASSQDLPANYGYTF
D: TRBD1; size: medium-sized; V: TRBV11-2; J: TRBJ2-3; DNA: TGTGCCAGCCAACAGGGGAATACGCAGTATTTT; CDR3: CASQQGNTQYF
D: TRBD2; size: few; V: TRBV7-8; J: TRBJ2-1; DNA: TGTGCCAGCAGCTTAGGCCCGCTAGCGGGACCCTACAATGAGCAGTTCTTC; CDR3: CASSLGPLAGPYNEQFF
D: .; size: few; V: TRBV14; J: TRBJ2-5; DNA: TGTGCCAGCAGCCACCAAATGGGGCCCAAGGAGACCCAGTACTTC; CDR3: CASSHQMGPKETQYF
D: TRBD2; size: few; V: TRBV10-3; J: TRBJ2-7; DNA: TGTGCCATCAGAGGACTAGCGGGAGCCCCCGAGCAGTACTTC; CDR3: CAIRGLAGAPEQYF
D: TRBD1; size: .; V: TRBV6-2/TRBV6-3; J: TRBJ1-5; DNA: TGTGCCAGCAGTTACAGGCCCCGGGACAGGGGTTCCAATCAGCCCCAGCATTTT; CDR3: CASSYRPRDRGSNQPQHF
D: TRBD1; size: .; V: TRBV11-3; J: TRBJ2-2; DNA: TGTGCCAGCAGCTTAGAGTTACAGGGGGAGCTGTTGTTT; CDR3: CASSLELQGELLF
D: TRBD2; size: many; V: TRBV12-3/TRBV12-4; J: TRBJ2-1; DNA: TGTGCCAGCAGGGATAGCGGGGGCTCCTACAATGAGCAGTTCTTC; CDR3: CASRDSGGSYNEQFF
D: TRBD2; size: many; V: TRBV14; J: TRBJ2-1; DNA: TGTGCCAGCAGCCAAGCGATTGCCGGGCTAGCGGGAGCAAATGAGCAGTTCTTC; CDR3: CASSQAIAGLAGANEQFF
D: TRBD2; size: many; V: TRBV5-6; J: TRBJ2-7; DNA: TGTGCCAGCAGCGAGATAGCGGGAGACTCCTACGAGCAGTACTTC; CDR3: CASSEIAGDSYEQYF
D: TRBD2; size: .; V: TRBV30; J: TRBJ2-1; DNA: TGTGCCTGGAGTCCAAAGCCGGGACTAACGGGAGGGGTCCTTGCTGAGCAGTTCTTC; CDR3: CAWSPKPGLTGGVLAEQFF
D: .; size: many; V: TRBV11-2; J: TRBJ2-3; DNA: TGTGCCAGCAGCTTAGGAGGTGCTAGAAGCACAGATACGCAGTATTTT; CDR3: CASSLGGARSTDTQYF
D: .; size: .; V: TRBV28; J: TRBJ2-7; DNA: TGTGCCAGCAGTTCTTATGGGGTGGGGTACGAGCAGTACTTC; CDR3: CASSSYGVGYEQYF
D: .; size: many; V: TRBV5-4; J: TRBJ2-7; DNA: TGTGCCAGCAGCTCGCCGAGCTCCTACGAGCAGTACTTC; CDR3: CASSSPSSYEQYF
D: .; size: .; V: TRBV5-1; J: TRBJ2-7; DNA: TGCGCCAGCAGCTTGGGCGGGGAGGCTATCTACGAGCAGTACTTC; CDR3: CASSLGGEAIYEQYF
D: .; size: once; V: TRBV4-1; J: TRBJ2-2; DNA: TGCATCAGCAGCCAAGTGAAGGGGTGCACCGGGGAGCTGTCTTTC; CDR3: CISSQVKGCTGELSF
D: TRBD1; size: .; V: TRBV11-2; J: TRBJ2-7; DNA: TGTGCCAGCAACTCTTCATCCGGGACAGGCTCCTACGAGCAGTACTTC; CDR3: CASNSSSGTGSYEQYF
D: .; size: .; V: TRBV11-2; J: TRBJ2-5; DNA: TGCGCCAGCAGCTTATCTCGGATCATTGAGATCCAGTACTTC; CDR3: CASSLSRIIEIQYF
D: .; size: .; V: TRBV4-2; J: TRBJ1-4; DNA: TGTGCCAGCAGCCGATCACCCGCAACTAATGAAAAACTGTTTTTT; CDR3: CASSRSPATNEKLFF
D: TRBD2; size: once; V: TRBV11-3; J: TRBJ2-7; DNA: TGTGTCAGCAGCCGGGGAACTAGCGGGTTGGACGAGCAGTACTTC; CDR3: CVSSRGTSGLDEQYF
D: .; size: few; V: TRBV12-3/TRBV12-4; J: TRBJ1-1; DNA: TGTGCCAGCAGTCTGACTGGAAACATTGAAGCTTTCTTT; CDR3: CASSLTGNIEAFF
D: TRBD1; size: few; V: TRBV6-6; J: TRBJ2-2; DNA: TGTGCCAGCAGTTACCCTCAACGGACAGGGAACACCGGGGAGCTGTTTTTT; CDR3: CASSYPQRTGNTGELFF
D: TRBD2; size: .; V: TRBV5-1; J: TRBJ2-1; DNA: TGCGCCAGCAGCTTGACTAGCGGGAGGGGAGCTGAGCAGATCTTC; CDR3: CASSLTSGRGAEQIF
D: .; size: many; V: TRBV12-3/TRBV12-4; J: TRBJ2-7; DNA: TGTGCCAGCAGCTTGCCCCAGGGAGGCACCTACGAGCAGTACTTC; CDR3: CASSLPQGGTYEQYF
D: .; size: .; V: TRBV11-2; J: TRBJ1-2; DNA: TGTGCCAGCGGCTTATGGCGGGGGAACTATGGCTACACCTTC; CDR3: CASGLWRGNYGYTF
D: .; size: many; V: TRBV10-1; J: TRBJ2-1; DNA: TGCGCCAGCAGTGAGACGGGTCGGTACAATGAGCAGTTCTTC; CDR3: CASSETGRYNEQFF
D: TRBD2; size: few; V: TRBV12-3/TRBV12-4; J: TRBJ2-2; DNA: TGTGCCAGCAGTTTTCGGCCAGCGGGAGGGGGGACCGGGGAGCTGTTTTTT; CDR3: CASSFRPAGGGTGELFF
D: TRBD2; size: .; V: TRBV11-1; J: TRBJ2-7; DNA: TGTGCCAGCAACACGGGACTAGCGGCCGAGCAGTACTTC; CDR3: CASNTGLAAEQYF
D: .; size: .; V: TRBV5-1; J: TRBJ2-3; DNA: TGCGCCAGCAGACTACAAAGCGATACGCAGTATTTT; CDR3: CASRLQSDTQYF
D: TRBD1; size: .; V: TRBV25-1; J: TRBJ1-1; DNA: TGTGCCAGCAGTGTCCCCGAGACAGGGGATGGGACTGAAGCTTTCTTT; CDR3: CASSVPETGDGTEAFF
D: TRBD1; size: many; V: TRBV10-3; J: TRBJ1-2; DNA: TGTGCCATCCACAGGGGCAACTATGGCTACACCTTC; CDR3: CAIHRGNYGYTF